The 28 T cell receptor beta chains given below trace back to one sample, sequenced in a study of beta chain features in type 1 diabetes. General study results and limits: For Type 1 diabetes patients, all four CD4+ subsets carried TCRB CDR3s that were moderately but significantly shorter.

These receptors lack a known antigen. Since all of the isolated RNA was reverse transcribed, expressed TCRB transcripts were what got sequenced. Assay: immunoSEQ multiplex PCR; the TCRdb copy retains only in-frame clones and omits some. This sample has more than 100,000 clones; about 16% occur once, and the top ten carry 2% to 3%. Sequenced input: central memory CD4+ T cells from blood. The receptors originated from a man aged 30 to 39 with type 1 diabetes.

A remark on this clone: This sample also contains other DNA sequences that code for the same CDR3. The chain carries TRBV30 and TRBJ1-5, with no clear D. This CDR3 is built from 13 residues. V gave up 1 base and J gave up 2 bases, with 6 bases separating them. CDR1 and CDR2 from the germline V gene are GTSNPN and SVGIG (reference sequence). CDR3 nucleotides: TGTGCCTGGAGTGAGGGTGGCAATCAGCCCCAGCATTTT. Amino acids: CAWSEGGNQPQHF.

V gene TRBV7-2 combines with J gene TRBJ2-1, with D maybe TRBD1 (5 bases). This CDR3 is built from 14 residues. The V and J ends lost 6 bases and 8 bases respectively, with 17 bases between them. The V gene's germline CDR1 is SGHTA and CDR2 FQGNSA. The CDR3 DNA reads as TGTGCCAGCAGTCCAACCCGACAGACGGATGAGCAGTTCTTC. Protein: CASSPTRQTDEQFF.

This clone has a handful of counts. The rearrangement uses TRBV7-6 and TRBJ2-3; D unclear. Germline V gene sequence: CDR1 SGHVS, CDR2 FNYEAQ. Deletions cut 1 base from V and 9 bases from J, with 11 bases between. This CDR3 has 13 residues. The CDR3 loop is CASSLDAIGTQYF. In DNA form, the CDR3 reads TGTGCCAGCAGCTTAGACGCGATAGGCACGCAGTATTTT.

The chain employs TRBV6-5 and TRBJ2-5; D is possibly TRBD2 (6 bases). Germline V gives CDR1 MNHEY, CDR2 SVGAGI. V gave up 0 bases and J gave up 11 bases, with 16 bases separating them. This CDR3 region has 14 residues. DNA for the CDR3: TGTGCCAGCAGTTACTCACGGGTGTACCGGGAGCAGTACTTC. Its translation is CASSYSRVYREQYF.

The sample holds a few counts of this clone. This chain connects TRBV5-6 to TRBJ2-4, with TRBD1 as a possible D gene (6 bases). Between the trimmed V and J ends, which lost 3 bases and 0 bases, there was a span of 13 bases. CDR1 SGHDT and CDR2 YYEEEE come from the germline V gene. The CDR3 runs to 16 residues. DNA for the CDR3: TGTGCCAGCAGCTCTCCCGAGACAGGAGCCAAAAACATTCAGTACTTC. This sequence encodes CASSSPETGAKNIQYF.

In this sample, this clone turned up a few times. The chain uses TRBV10-1 and TRBJ2-3, with a tentative D call TRBD2 (6 bases). V was trimmed by 1 base and J by 2 bases, leaving 19 bases between them. The CDR3 has 18 amino acids. Germline loops: CDR1 WNHNN, CDR2 SYGVQD (reference sequence). As DNA, the CDR3 is TGCGCCAGCAGTGAGTTCTCTGCTCCGGGACTGCTCACAGATACGCAGTATTTT. It translates to CASSEFSAPGLLTDTQYF.

The DNA of the CDR3 is TGTGCCAGCAGTGAACCCGGGACAGGGACCGGCTACACCTTC. Protein: CASSEPGTGTGYTF. The gene calls are TRBV6-1 and TRBJ1-2; 9 bases are shared with TRBD1. CDR3 length equals 14 residues. From germline, CDR1 is MNHNS and CDR2 SASEGT. After removal of 2 bases from V and 8 bases from J, the junction contained 6 bases not matched to a gene.

The chain joins TRBV5-1 to TRBJ1-2; D uncertain. Germline CDR1 SGHRS, CDR2 YFSETQ. Trimming shortened V by 4 bases and J by 3 bases, and 10 bases separated the two germline ends. CDR3 length: 13 residues. Here the CDR3 reads CASSPETYYGYTF. In DNA form, the CDR3 reads TGCGCCAGCAGCCCGGAAACGTACTATGGCTACACCTTC.

The CDR3 protein is CASSQERGSPLHF. The DNA for the CDR3 is TGTGCCAGCAGCCAAGAAAGGGGTTCACCCCTCCACTTT. V usage is TRBV14 and J usage is TRBJ1-6; D may be TRBD1 (5 bases). Trimming took 0 bases from V and 9 from J, leaving 6 bases between them. CDR1 and CDR2 from the germline V gene are SGHDN and FVKESK. This CDR3 is 13 amino acids long.

In the case of this clone: Other DNA sequences of this sample code for an identical CDR3. The chain couples TRBV29-1 to TRBJ1-2; D possibly corresponds to TRBD1 (6 bases). Trimming cost V 4 bases and J 0 bases, with 6 bases left between them. Germline loops: CDR1 SQVTM, CDR2 ANQGSEA. This CDR3 has 12 amino acids. The CDR3 reads CSVAGANYGYTF. As DNA, the CDR3 is TGCAGCGTTGCAGGGGCTAACTATGGCTACACCTTC.

This clone was picked up a small number of times. The chain uses TRBV7-2 and TRBJ2-1; 11 positions agree with TRBD2. Germline lookup yields CDR1 SGHTA and CDR2 FQGNSA. The CDR3 runs to 14 residues. V was pared by 3 bases and J by 8 bases, with 3 bases of the junction left unmatched. CDR3 residues: CASSLGLADHEQFF. The CDR3, as DNA: TGTGCCAGCAGCTTGGGACTAGCGGATCATGAGCAGTTCTTC. Full variable domain (outside the CDR3, taken from reference TRBV7-2 and TRBJ2-1): GAGVSQSPSNKVTEKGKDVELRCDPISGHTALYWYRQSLGQGLEFLIYFQGNSAPDKSGLPSDRFSAERTGGSVSTLTIQRTQQEDSAVYLCASSLGLADHEQFFGPGTRLTVL.

This clone turned up a few times. This chain links TRBV2 with TRBJ2-7, with D perhaps being TRBD1 or TRBD2 (5 bases each). Trimming removed 11 bases at V and 2 bases at J, with 13 bases between. The CDR3 sequence is 12 residues long. CDR1 is SNHLY and CDR2 is FYNNEI in the germline V gene. The CDR3 region is CAGGRTPYEQYF. For the CDR3, the DNA is TGTGCCGGGGGACGGACGCCCTACGAGCAGTACTTC.

This clone appeared a few times. The chain employs TRBV14 and TRBJ2-3; D is ambiguous. The CDR3 covers 13 residues. V lost 0 bases and J lost 4, with 5 bases in between. Per germline, CDR1 SGHDN and CDR2 FVKESK. The CDR3 loop reads CASSQDLSDTQYF. The CDR3 DNA reads as TGTGCCAGCAGCCAAGATCTTTCAGATACGCAGTATTTT.

This clone occurred a few times. This chain connects TRBV29-1 to TRBJ2-1; D is unresolved. V shed 5 bases and J shed 4 bases, with 12 bases lying between them. This CDR3 is built from 13 residues. Looked up from germline, CDR1 is SQVTM and CDR2 is ANQGSEA. As DNA, the CDR3 is TGCAGCGTTTCCGCCACCCTTTACAATGAGCAGTTCTTC. Amino acids: CSVSATLYNEQFF.

The table lists this clone with a few counts. This chain links TRBV5-1 with TRBJ2-1, with TRBD2 identical over 8 bases. Trimming removed 3 bases from V and 0 bases from J; junction bases left unmatched: 8. Germline V gene sequence: CDR1 SGHRS, CDR2 YFSETQ. CDR3 length: 17 amino acids. The CDR3 reads CASSSGTRASSYNEQFF. The CDR3 nucleotides are TGCGCCAGCAGCTCCGGGACTAGGGCAAGCTCCTACAATGAGCAGTTCTTC. Together with reference TRBV5-1 and TRBJ2-1, the CDR3 gives the full variable domain: KAGVTQTPRYLIKTRGQQVTLSCSPISGHRSVSWYQQTPGQGLQFLFEYFSETQRNKGNFPGRFSGRQFSNSRSEMNVSTLELGDSALYLCASSSGTRASSYNEQFFGPGTRLTVL.

This chain's CDR3 is CASSAGTGVTGELFF. In nucleotides, the CDR3 is TGCGCCAGCAGCGCCGGGACAGGGGTCACCGGGGAGCTGTTTTTT. The chain combines TRBV5-1 with TRBJ2-2, with 10 bases matching TRBD1. Looked up from germline, CDR1 is SGHRS and CDR2 is YFSETQ. The CDR3 consists of 15 residues. V shed 4 bases, J shed 4 bases, and the junction held 4 bases outside the gene matches.

This clone was seen more than once but under ten times. The genes are TRBV7-7 and TRBJ2-5, with D hard to call. V lost 5 bases, J lost 4 bases, and 11 bases lay in between. CDR3 size: 13 residues. The germline CDR1 and CDR2 sequences are SSHAT and FNYEAQ (reference sequence). CDR3 coding DNA: TGTGCCAGCAGCCCCGCGGAGCCAGAGACCCAGTACTTC. This codes for CASSPAEPETQYF.

The chain combines TRBV10-3 with TRBJ1-4, with 7 positions matching TRBD1. This CDR3 region has 15 residues. Germline assignment: CDR1 ENHRY and CDR2 SYGVKD. V was clipped by 1 base and J by 4 bases; unmatched bases: 3. In DNA, the CDR3 is TGTGCCATCAGTGAGTGGGACAGAGATAATGAAAAACTGTTTTTT. It translates to CAISEWDRDNEKLFF.

This clone appeared many times. The rearrangement uses TRBV11-2 and TRBJ1-5, with D possibly TRBD1 on 5 matching bases. With 0 bases removed from V and 4 bases from J, the gap between germline ends came to 10 bases. CDR1 is SGHAT, CDR2 FQNNGV, per germline. This CDR3 contains 15 residues. The CDR3 here is CASSLEGRVNQPQHF. CDR3 coding DNA: TGTGCCAGCAGCTTAGAGGGCAGGGTAAATCAGCCCCAGCATTTT.

This clone was seen a few times. This chain links TRBV27 with TRBJ2-3, with a possible D match to TRBD2 (5 bases). The germline CDR1 and CDR2 sequences are MNHEY and SMNVEV (reference sequence). There are 13 residues in the CDR3. V lost 4 bases, J lost 7 bases, and 12 bases lay in between. CDR3 nucleotides: TGTGCCAGCAGTTCCCTCTTCGGGAATACGCAGTATTTT. Its translation: CASSSLFGNTQYF.

This clone has a count of ten or more. Other DNA sequences of this sample code for an identical CDR3. The gene calls are TRBV27 and TRBJ2-5; D not certain. V lost 3 bases and J lost 4, with 9 bases in between. Germline-derived CDR1 and CDR2 are MNHEY and SMNVEV (reference sequence). CDR3 length: 13 residues. CDR3 nucleotide sequence: TGTGCCAGCAGTTTTAGAGTGCGAGAGACCCAGTACTTC. Its translation: CASSFRVRETQYF.

This chain uses TRBV7-2 with TRBJ1-3, with unresolved D. The CDR3 sequence is 14 residues long. Germline lookup yields CDR1 SGHTA and CDR2 FQGNSA. V dropped 6 bases and J dropped 2 bases, with 11 bases sitting between them. Here the CDR3 reads CASRVGSTGNTIYF. As DNA, the CDR3 is TGTGCCAGCAGGGTGGGCAGTACTGGAAACACCATATATTTT.

V is TRBV29-1 and J is TRBJ2-5; D remains unclear. Germline-derived CDR1 and CDR2 are SQVTM and ANQGSEA. The V end was cut by 2 bases, the J end by 1 base, with 8 bases between. The CDR3 has 13 residues. Here the CDR3 DNA reads TGCAGCGTTGAAAGGGCCCCCCAAGAGACCCAGTACTTC. Translation gives CSVERAPQETQYF.

This clone was observed a few times. V and J are TRBV7-2 and TRBJ2-1; D not resolved. The CDR3 has 15 amino acids. The germline CDR1 and CDR2 sequences are SGHTA and FQGNSA. V lost 2 bases to trimming and J lost 8 bases, with 16 bases between them. This chain's CDR3 is CASSLSPLQSYEQFF. CDR3 in DNA: TGTGCCAGCAGCTTATCCCCTTTACAATCCTATGAGCAGTTCTTC.

This clone was counted a few times. The chain recombines TRBV7-3 with TRBJ1-1; D uncertain. Germline V gene lookup returns CDR1 SGHTA and CDR2 FQGTGA. Trimming shortened V by 8 bases and J by 0 bases, and 10 bases separated the two germline ends. The CDR3 runs to 13 residues. CDR3 sequence: CASRLELNTEAFF. The DNA for the CDR3 is TGTGCCAGCCGGTTAGAGCTGAACACTGAAGCTTTCTTT. The full variable domain, rest sourced from reference TRBV7-3 and TRBJ1-1, is GAGVSQTPSNKVTEKGKYVELRCDPISGHTALYWYRQSLGQGPEFLIYFQGTGAADDSGLPNDRFFAVRPEGSVSTLKIQRTERGDSAVYLCASRLELNTEAFFGQGTRLTVV.

This clone was observed at least ten times. This chain joins TRBV13 and TRBJ2-7; TRBD1 might be the D (6 bases). The V gene's germline CDR1 is PRHDT and CDR2 FYEKMQ (reference sequence). V dropped 8 bases and J dropped 4 bases, with 15 bases sitting between them. CDR3 length: 13 amino acids. CDR3 DNA: TGTGCCAGCGGCGGACAGATACTTTACGAGCAGTACTTC. Its translation: CASGGQILYEQYF.

This clone was picked up a small number of times. The rearrangement uses TRBV27 and TRBJ2-3, with 8 bases identical to TRBD1. Germline V gene data show CDR1 as MNHEY and CDR2 as SMNVEV (reference sequence). V shed 7 bases, J shed 1 base, and the junction held 1 base outside the gene matches. The CDR3 spans 13 residues. DNA for the CDR3: TGTGCCAGCAAGGGACAGGGCACAGATACGCAGTATTTT. Its protein is CASKGQGTDTQYF.

This sequence joins TRBV7-2 and TRBJ2-1; D may be TRBD1 (6 bases). This CDR3 is built from 13 residues. In germline, CDR1 is SGHTA, CDR2 FQGNSA. Trimming pared 2 bases from V and 7 bases from J, leaving 9 bases between. The CDR3 reads CASSLKTGNEQFF. The CDR3 DNA follows: TGTGCCAGCAGCTTAAAAACAGGGAATGAGCAGTTCTTC.